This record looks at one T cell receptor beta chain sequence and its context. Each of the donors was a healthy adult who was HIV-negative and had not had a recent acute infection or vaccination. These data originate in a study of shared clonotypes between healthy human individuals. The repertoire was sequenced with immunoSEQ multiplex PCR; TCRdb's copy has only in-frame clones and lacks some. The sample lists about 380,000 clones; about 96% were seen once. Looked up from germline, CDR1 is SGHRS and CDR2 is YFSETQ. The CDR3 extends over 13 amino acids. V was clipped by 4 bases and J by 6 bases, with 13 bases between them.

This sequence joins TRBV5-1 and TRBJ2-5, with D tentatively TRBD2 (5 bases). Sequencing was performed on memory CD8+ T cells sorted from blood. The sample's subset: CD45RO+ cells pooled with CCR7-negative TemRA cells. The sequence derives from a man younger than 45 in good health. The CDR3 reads CASSIAGGQTQYF. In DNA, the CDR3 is TGCGCCAGCAGCATCGCGGGCGGCCAGACCCAGTACTTC. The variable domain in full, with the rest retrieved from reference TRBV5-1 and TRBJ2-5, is KAGVTQTPRYLIKTRGQQVTLSCSPISGHRSVSWYQQTPGQGLQFLFEYFSETQRNKGNFPGRFSGRQFSNSRSEMNVSTLELGDSALYLCASSIAGGQTQYFGPGTRLLVL.